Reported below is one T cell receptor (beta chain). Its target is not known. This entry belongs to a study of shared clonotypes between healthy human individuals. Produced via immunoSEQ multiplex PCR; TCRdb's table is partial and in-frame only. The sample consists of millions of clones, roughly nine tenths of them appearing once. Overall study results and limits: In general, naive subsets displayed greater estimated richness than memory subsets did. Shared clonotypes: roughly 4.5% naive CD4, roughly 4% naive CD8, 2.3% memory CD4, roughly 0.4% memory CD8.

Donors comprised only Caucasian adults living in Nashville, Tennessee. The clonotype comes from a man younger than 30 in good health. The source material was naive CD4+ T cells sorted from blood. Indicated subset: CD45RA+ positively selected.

The DNA of the CDR3 is TGTGTCGCAAAAGGGGGACAGGGTTACTACGAGCAGTACTTC. This codes for CVAKGGQGYYEQYF. The chain joins TRBV27 to TRBJ2-7, with TRBD1 matching over 9 bases. Germline CDR1 and CDR2: MNHEY and SMNVEV (reference sequence). The CDR3 sequence is 14 residues long.